A single sample gave rise to the 23 T cell receptor beta chains below, sequenced in a study of blood T cells in healthy people across ages. The authors ran a second PCR of 7 to 11 cycles using a sample-barcoded 5' primer and a J-beta primer mix. MiXCR was run by TCRdb on the 5' RACE reads, yielding one entry per CDR3 protein. The sample has 800,000 or so distinct CDR3 sequences, around 68% seen once. The sequencing input was blood. The receptors come from a man in his thirties or forties in good health.

The chain joins TRBV6-2 or TRBV6-3 to TRBJ2-3; TRBD1 agrees at 7 bases. V lost 5 bases, J lost 0 bases, and 11 bases stayed unmatched. This CDR3 is built from 17 residues. Germline V gives CDR1 MNHEY, CDR2 SVGEGT. CDR3 sequence (DNA): TGTGCCAGCAGTCGCAACAGGGGATACTCTAGCACAGATACGCAGTATTTT. This encodes CASSRNRGYSSTDTQYF.

This clonotype was found a few times. The CDR3 protein is CASSVEWVAGGTQYF. CDR3 in DNA: TGTGCCAGCAGCGTAGAGTGGGTAGCGGGAGGTACGCAGTATTTT. This chain uses TRBV9 with TRBJ2-3; the match to TRBD2 covers 10 bases. V trimming: 0 bases; J trimming: 8 bases; junction bases outside the gene matches: 6. The V gene's germline CDR1 is SGDLS and CDR2 YYNGEE. The length of the CDR3 is 15 residues.

A few counts support this clonotype. One junction end disagrees with the germline gene, perhaps due to a read error. The V and J genes are TRBV25-1 and TRBJ2-1; D might be TRBD1 (6 bases). The CDR3 spans 11 residues. CDR1 and CDR2 (germline): MGHDK, SYGVNS. The CDR3 DNA sequence: TGTGCCAGCAGCCCAGGGGTTGAGGAGTTCTTC. Its protein is CASSPGVEEFF.

This clonotype occurred many times. The chain couples TRBV7-2 to TRBJ2-7; possibly TRBD1 or TRBD2 for D (5 bases each). There are 14 residues in the CDR3. The ends were cut back, 0 bases at V and 12 bases at J, with 18 bases in the middle. Germline assignment: CDR1 SGHTA and CDR2 FQGNSA. The CDR3 DNA is TGTGCCAGCAGCTTAGCTAGCCGGGGTCAGGGTTTGTACTTC. This encodes CASSLASRGQGLYF.

The chain combines TRBV7-9 with TRBJ2-7; 10 nucleotides agree with TRBD1. Germline values: CDR1 SEHNR, CDR2 FQNEAQ (reference sequence). After removal of 5 bases from V and 5 bases from J, the junction contained 12 bases not matched to a gene. The CDR3 covers 16 residues. CDR3 coding DNA: TGTGCCAGCAGCCTGGCCGGGACAGGGGCTCGGGACGAGCAGTACTTC. The encoded protein is CASSLAGTGARDEQYF. Complete variable domain (other parts from reference TRBV7-9 and TRBJ2-7): DTGVSQNPRHKITKRGQNVTFRCDPISEHNRLYWYRQTLGQGPEFLTYFQNEAQLEKSRLLSDRFSAERPKGSFSTLEIQRTEQGDSAMYLCASSLAGTGARDEQYFGPGTRLTVT.

This sequence joins TRBV5-1 and TRBJ2-7; 7 bases match TRBD2. The DNA end is a closer match to TRBJ2-4, so the J assignment may be wrong. The CDR3 totals 16 residues. Germline CDR1 reads SGHRS; CDR2 reads YFSETQ. DNA of the CDR3: TGCGCCAGCGCAACTACAACGCCTGGGGGGGGAAACATTCAGTACTTC. It specifies CASATTTPGGGNIQYF.

This clonotype was detected a few times. The rearrangement joins TRBV5-1 to TRBJ1-2, with D unresolved. Germline values: CDR1 SGHRS, CDR2 YFSETQ. V lost 0 bases and J 8 bases, leaving 8 bases between the germline ends. The CDR3 has 12 residues. DNA of the CDR3: TGCGCCAGCAGCTTGGCCCAGCAAGGCTACACCTTC. Translated: CASSLAQQGYTF.

The chain couples TRBV7-2 to TRBJ2-3; D call uncertain. The V end was cut by 5 bases, the J end by 5 bases, with 17 bases between. Germline V gene lookup returns CDR1 SGHTA and CDR2 FQGNSA. The CDR3 loop spans 15 amino acids. The CDR3 sequence is CASSPDGLNKDTQYF. CDR3 DNA sequence: TGTGCCAGCAGCCCAGACGGCCTCAACAAAGATACGCAGTATTTT. The full variable domain, rest sourced from reference TRBV7-2 and TRBJ2-3, is GAGVSQSPSNKVTEKGKDVELRCDPISGHTALYWYRQSLGQGLEFLIYFQGNSAPDKSGLPSDRFSAERTGGSVSTLTIQRTQQEDSAVYLCASSPDGLNKDTQYFGPGTRLTVL.

The chain employs TRBV9 and TRBJ2-5; D is ambiguous. V was cut by 1 base and J by 0 bases, with 10 bases left in between. CDR3 length equals 15 residues. Per the germline V gene, CDR1 is SGDLS and CDR2 is YYNGEE. CDR3 amino acids: CASSVSPAYQETQYF. CDR3 nucleotides: TGTGCCAGCAGCGTATCCCCAGCGTACCAAGAGACCCAGTACTTC.

V usage is TRBV6-5 and J usage is TRBJ2-3, with D perhaps given as TRBD1 or TRBD2 (5 bases each). CDR3 size: 14 residues. Trimming pared 2 bases from V and 6 bases from J, leaving 12 bases between. Per germline, CDR1 MNHEY and CDR2 SVGAGI. As DNA, the CDR3 is TGTGCCAGCAGTTACCCTACCGGGGCCGATACGCAGTATTTT. This sequence encodes CASSYPTGADTQYF.

This rearrangement joins TRBV12-3 or TRBV12-4 to TRBJ2-7; 7 bases map to TRBD1. The end of the DNA is better explained by TRBJ2-5, so the J call may be wrong. The CDR3 loop spans 14 amino acids. The CDR3 region has the DNA TGTGCCAGCAGTGGTTGGGACAGTCCCGAGACCCAGTACTTC. Protein: CASSGWDSPETQYF.

The J gene is TRBJ1-2, the V gene TRBV20-1; no clear D. The CDR3 consists of 15 residues. Germline values: CDR1 DFQATT, CDR2 SNEGSKA (reference sequence). The ends were cut back, 0 bases at V and 3 bases at J, with 14 bases in the middle. In nucleotides, the CDR3 is TGCAGTGCTAGAGATGAGGGCAGGCCCTACTATGGCTACACCTTC. This sequence encodes CSARDEGRPYYGYTF.

The J gene is TRBJ1-1, the V gene TRBV12-3 or TRBV12-4, with a possible D match to TRBD1 (5 bases). The CDR3 sequence is 15 residues long. V lost 6 bases and J 3 bases, leaving 17 bases between the germline ends. CDR3 bases: TGTGCCAGCAGAGCGGGTTTGCCGGGGGACACTGAAGCTTTCTTT. This gives the protein CASRAGLPGDTEAFF.

This clonotype was found once. The chain couples TRBV25-1 to TRBJ2-1, with unresolved D. The V and J ends lost 4 bases and 3 bases respectively, with 22 bases between them. Germline assignment: CDR1 MGHDK and CDR2 SYGVNS. The CDR3 loop spans 18 amino acids. The CDR3 DNA follows: TGTGCCAGCAGTGGCCCTCACCCAGCTGGGCCCCTCTACAATGAGCAGTTCTTC. Translated, it gives CASSGPHPAGPLYNEQFF.

V and J are TRBV20-1 and TRBJ2-4; D not resolved. The J call may not be correct, given that the DNA end is closer to TRBJ2-7. Germline V lookup: CDR1 DFQATT, CDR2 SNEGSKA (reference sequence). The CDR3 is 13 residues long. The CDR3 loop is CSASRTATYEQYF. CDR3 nucleotides: TGCAGTGCCAGCCGGACCGCGACCTACGAGCAGTACTTC.

The chain couples TRBV6-2 or TRBV6-3 to TRBJ2-5, with TRBD2 identical over 8 bases. V trimming: 3 bases; J trimming: 2 bases; junction bases outside the gene matches: 14. The length of the CDR3 is 18 residues. Per germline, CDR1 MNHEY and CDR2 SVGEGT. CDR3 sequence reads: CASSYPVPSSGPQETQYF. CDR3 sequence (DNA): TGTGCCAGCAGTTATCCCGTACCTTCTAGCGGGCCTCAAGAGACCCAGTACTTC.

The gene calls are TRBV6-5 and TRBJ2-5; 9 nucleotides match TRBD1. The assigned J gene may be wrong: the sequence end matches TRBJ2-7 better. There are 13 residues in the CDR3. Germline-derived CDR1 and CDR2 are MNHEY and SVGAGI. The CDR3 region is CATRDRVTYEQYF. The CDR3 DNA reads TGTGCCACCCGGGACAGGGTCACCTACGAGCAGTACTTC.

The genes are TRBV12-3 or TRBV12-4 and TRBJ2-3; no clear D gene. The CDR3 is 16 amino acids. Between the trimmed V and J ends, which lost 6 bases and 4 bases, there was a span of 20 bases. The CDR3 nucleotides read TGTGCCAGCAGCATAGCTCGCATCGTGCGAGCAGATACGCAGTATTTT. Its protein product is CASSIARIVRADTQYF.

This chain uses TRBV9 with TRBJ2-1, with a tentative D call TRBD2 (6 bases). Germline CDR1 is SGDLS and CDR2 is YYNGEE. Between the trimmed V and J ends, which lost 4 bases and 4 bases, there was a span of 18 bases. There are 16 residues in the CDR3. This CDR3 reads CASSRSSGGEYNEQFF. CDR3 DNA sequence: TGTGCCAGCAGCCGATCGTCGGGCGGGGAATACAATGAGCAGTTCTTC.

The rearrangement joins TRBV3-1 to TRBJ1-3; weak D call: TRBD1 (5 bases). Trimming pared 1 base from V and 3 bases from J, leaving 13 bases between. CDR1 is LGHDT, CDR2 YNNKEL, per germline (reference sequence). CDR3 length: 16 residues. The CDR3 spells CASSQAWRTSGNTIYF. CDR3 DNA: TGTGCCAGCAGCCAAGCCTGGAGGACAAGTGGAAACACCATATATTTT. Full variable domain (outside the CDR3, taken from reference TRBV3-1 and TRBJ1-3): DTAVSQTPKYLVTQMGNDKSIKCEQNLGHDTMYWYKQDSKKFLKIMFSYNNKELIINETVPNRFSPKSPDKAHLNLHINSLELGDSAVYFCASSQAWRTSGNTIYFGEGSWLTVV.

The V call is TRBV2, the J call TRBJ2-5; D may be TRBD2 (5 bases). CDR1 is SNHLY, CDR2 FYNNEI, per germline. The CDR3 contains 15 residues. The germline V and J ends were trimmed by 7 bases and 1 base, with 16 bases remaining between them. CDR3 sequence: CASMAPGLPQETQYF. CDR3 coding DNA: TGTGCCAGCATGGCCCCCGGACTGCCCCAAGAGACCCAGTACTTC.

The rearrangement links TRBV10-3 to TRBJ2-3; 11 bases match TRBD2. The CDR3 sequence is 15 residues long. Trimming removed 4 bases from V and 4 bases from J; junction bases left unmatched: 4. Germline V gene lookup returns CDR1 ENHRY and CDR2 SYGVKD. The CDR3 loop is CAISVSGGAADTQYF. The CDR3 nucleotides read TGTGCCATCAGTGTTAGCGGGGGGGCCGCAGATACGCAGTATTTT.

This clonotype appeared once. The V and J genes are TRBV9 and TRBJ1-2, with unresolved D. This CDR3 spans 13 amino acids. The germline gives CDR1 SGDLS, CDR2 YYNGEE. Trimming shortened V by 0 bases and J by 5 bases, and 8 bases separated the two germline ends. This CDR3 reads CASSVDSTYGYTF. CDR3 DNA sequence: TGTGCCAGCAGCGTAGATTCCACATATGGCTACACCTTC.